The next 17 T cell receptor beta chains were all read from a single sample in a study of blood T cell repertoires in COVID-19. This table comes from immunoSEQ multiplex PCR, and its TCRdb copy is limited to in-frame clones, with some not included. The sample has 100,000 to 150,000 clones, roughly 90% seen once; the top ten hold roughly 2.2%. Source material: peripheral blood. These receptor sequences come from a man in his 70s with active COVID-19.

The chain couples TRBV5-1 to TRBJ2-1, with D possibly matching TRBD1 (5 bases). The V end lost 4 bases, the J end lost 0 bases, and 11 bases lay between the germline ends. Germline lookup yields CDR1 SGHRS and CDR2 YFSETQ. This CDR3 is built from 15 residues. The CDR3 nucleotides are TGCGCCAGCAGCGTCGCACAGGTCTCCTACAATGAGCAGTTCTTC. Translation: CASSVAQVSYNEQFF.

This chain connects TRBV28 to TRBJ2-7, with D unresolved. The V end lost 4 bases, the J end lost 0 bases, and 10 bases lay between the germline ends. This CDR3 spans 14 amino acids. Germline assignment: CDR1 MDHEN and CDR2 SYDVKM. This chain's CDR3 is CASSSTRSSYEQYF. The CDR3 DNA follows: TGTGCCAGCAGTTCTACTCGGTCCTCCTACGAGCAGTACTTC.

The CDR3 DNA is TGTGCCAGCAGCCATCAGGGCAAAGCTTTCTTT. Its translation: CASSHQGKAFF. The chain combines TRBV27 with TRBJ1-1, with D tentatively TRBD1 (5 bases). This CDR3 contains 11 residues. The V and J ends lost 6 bases and 9 bases respectively, with 11 bases between them. Looked up from germline, CDR1 is MNHEY and CDR2 is SMNVEV (reference sequence).

CDR3 DNA: TGCGCCAGCAGTGAGTCGAGGACAGCGAACACTGAAGCTTTCTTT. Its translation: CASSESRTANTEAFF. The chain combines TRBV10-1 with TRBJ1-1; TRBD1 is a possible D gene (6 bases). V lost 0 bases to trimming and J lost 1 base, with 9 bases between them. The CDR3 spans 15 residues. Per germline, CDR1 WNHNN and CDR2 SYGVQD (reference sequence).

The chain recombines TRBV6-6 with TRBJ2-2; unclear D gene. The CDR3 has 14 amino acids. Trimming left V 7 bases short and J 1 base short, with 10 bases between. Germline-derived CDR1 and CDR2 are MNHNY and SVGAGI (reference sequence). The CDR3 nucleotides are TGTGCCAGCATCAGAACCTTGAACACCGGGGAGCTGTTTTTT. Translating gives CASIRTLNTGELFF.

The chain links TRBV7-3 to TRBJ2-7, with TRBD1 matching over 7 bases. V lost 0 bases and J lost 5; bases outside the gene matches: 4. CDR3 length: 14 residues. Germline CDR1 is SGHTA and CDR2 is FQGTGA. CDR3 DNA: TGTGCCAGCAGCTTAACCTCGACAGGGAACGAGCAGTACTTC. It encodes CASSLTSTGNEQYF.

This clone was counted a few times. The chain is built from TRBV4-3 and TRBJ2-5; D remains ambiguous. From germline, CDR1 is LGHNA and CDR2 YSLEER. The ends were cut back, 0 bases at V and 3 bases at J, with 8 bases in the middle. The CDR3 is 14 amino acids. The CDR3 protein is CASSQDGAKETQYF. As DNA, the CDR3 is TGCGCCAGCAGCCAAGACGGTGCGAAAGAGACCCAGTACTTC.

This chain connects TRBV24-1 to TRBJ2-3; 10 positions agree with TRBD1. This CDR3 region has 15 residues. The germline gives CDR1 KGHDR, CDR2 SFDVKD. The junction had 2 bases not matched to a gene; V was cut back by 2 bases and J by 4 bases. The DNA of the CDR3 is TGTGCCACCAGTGATTGGGGGACAGGGGCAGATACGCAGTATTTT. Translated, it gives CATSDWGTGADTQYF.

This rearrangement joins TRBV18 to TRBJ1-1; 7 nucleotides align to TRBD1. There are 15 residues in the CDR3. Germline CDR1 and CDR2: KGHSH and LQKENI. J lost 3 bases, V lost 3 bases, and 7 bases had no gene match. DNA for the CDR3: TGTGCCAGCTCACCGGGGATAACAGGGGACACTGAAGCTTTCTTT. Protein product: CASSPGITGDTEAFF.

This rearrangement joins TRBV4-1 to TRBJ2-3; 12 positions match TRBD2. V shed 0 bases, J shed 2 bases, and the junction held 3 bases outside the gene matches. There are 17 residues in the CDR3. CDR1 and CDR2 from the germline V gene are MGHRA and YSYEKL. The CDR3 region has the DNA TGCGCCAGCAGCCAAGATCGGACTAGCGGGATCACAGATACGCAGTATTTT. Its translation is CASSQDRTSGITDTQYF.

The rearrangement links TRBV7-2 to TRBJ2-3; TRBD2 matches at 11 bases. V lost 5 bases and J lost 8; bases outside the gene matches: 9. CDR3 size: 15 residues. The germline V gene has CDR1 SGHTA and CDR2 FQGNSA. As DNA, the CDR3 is TGTGCCAGCAGCCCCGGACTAGCGGGCCAGGGTACGCAGTATTTT. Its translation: CASSPGLAGQGTQYF. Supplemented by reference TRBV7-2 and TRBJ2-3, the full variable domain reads GAGVSQSPSNKVTEKGKDVELRCDPISGHTALYWYRQSLGQGLEFLIYFQGNSAPDKSGLPSDRFSAERTGGSVSTLTIQRTQQEDSAVYLCASSPGLAGQGTQYFGPGTRLTVL.

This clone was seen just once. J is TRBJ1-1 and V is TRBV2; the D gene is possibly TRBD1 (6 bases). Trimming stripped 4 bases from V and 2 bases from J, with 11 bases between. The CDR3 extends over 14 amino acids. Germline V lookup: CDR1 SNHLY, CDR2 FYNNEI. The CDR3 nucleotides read TGTGCCAGCAGTGGGGGGGGCCTCAACACTGAAGCTTTCTTT. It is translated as CASSGGGLNTEAFF.

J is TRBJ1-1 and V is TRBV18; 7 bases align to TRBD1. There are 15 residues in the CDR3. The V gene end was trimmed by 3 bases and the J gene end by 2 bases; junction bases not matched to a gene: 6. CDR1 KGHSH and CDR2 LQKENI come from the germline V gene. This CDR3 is CASSPATGANTEAFF. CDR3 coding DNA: TGTGCCAGCTCACCGGCTACAGGGGCTAACACTGAAGCTTTCTTT.

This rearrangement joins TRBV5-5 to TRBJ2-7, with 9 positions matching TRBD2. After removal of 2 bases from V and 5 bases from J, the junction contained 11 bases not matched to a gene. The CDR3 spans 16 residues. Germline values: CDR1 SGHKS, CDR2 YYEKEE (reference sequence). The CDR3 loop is CASSFLILLAGNEQYF. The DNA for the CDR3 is TGTGCCAGCAGCTTTTTGATTCTGCTAGCGGGAAACGAGCAGTACTTC.

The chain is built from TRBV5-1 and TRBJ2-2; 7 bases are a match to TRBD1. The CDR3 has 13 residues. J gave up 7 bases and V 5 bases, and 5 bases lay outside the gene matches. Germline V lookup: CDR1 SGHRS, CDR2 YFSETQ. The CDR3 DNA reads TGCGCCAGCAGTGAGGGGGCCGGCGGGGAGCTGTTTTTT. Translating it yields CASSEGAGGELFF.

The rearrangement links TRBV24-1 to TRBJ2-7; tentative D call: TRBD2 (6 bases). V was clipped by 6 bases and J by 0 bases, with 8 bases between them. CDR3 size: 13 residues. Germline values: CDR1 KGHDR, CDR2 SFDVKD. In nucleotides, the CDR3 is TGTGCCACCAGTTTGGGGGGCTCCTACGAGCAGTACTTC. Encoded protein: CATSLGGSYEQYF.

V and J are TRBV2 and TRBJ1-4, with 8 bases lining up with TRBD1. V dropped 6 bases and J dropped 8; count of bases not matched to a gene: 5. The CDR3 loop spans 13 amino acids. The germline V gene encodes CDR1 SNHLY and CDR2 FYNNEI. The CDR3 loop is CASRTGVGEKLFF. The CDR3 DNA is TGTGCCAGCAGGACAGGGGTAGGGGAAAAACTGTTTTTT.